A single sample is the source of the 29 T cell receptor beta chains below, sequenced in a study of T-cell reconstitution after alpha-beta-depleted transplantation in children (dated by TCRdb to the mid-2010s). The library was built by means of PCR. Instrument on record: Illumina HiSeq 2500. TCR library preparation used molecular barcoding, with unique molecular identifiers applied to normalize quantification of the TCRbeta repertoire. TCRdb reworked the public reads: Q25 trimming with fastp, MiXCR clone assembly, productive beta chains retained. Identical CDR3 protein sequences are pooled into one entry, listed with their most common genes and DNA. Across this sample there are about 440,000 distinct CDR3 sequences, with roughly two fifths seen only once. Jointly, the top ten make up around 29% of the sample. The treatment or condition label on this specimen signifies: allogeneic hematopoietic cell transplantation with graft depleted of TCRalphabeta T cells and CD19 B cells.

Sequenced here: PBMCs, sampled before TCRalphabeta/CD19-depleted stem cell transplant. These receptors all come from a girl aged 2 to 10 with aplastic anemia, due to receive a stem cell transplant.

The sample holds one count of this clonotype. The gene calls are TRBV28 and TRBJ2-4; the match to TRBD2 covers 7 bases. The V segment lost 5 bases and the J segment 1 base; nucleotides outside the gene matches: 14. The germline V gene has CDR1 MDHEN and CDR2 SYDVKM. The CDR3 extends over 18 amino acids. The CDR3 nucleotides read TGTGCCAGCAGTCTCCCCTCTAGCGGTGTCGGGGCCAAAAACATTCAGTACTTC. Its protein is CASSLPSSGVGAKNIQYF. Looking up the rest from reference TRBV28 and TRBJ2-4 gives the full variable domain: DVKVTQSSRYLVKRTGEKVFLECVQDMDHENMFWYRQDPGLGLRLIYFSYDVKMKEKGDIPEGYSVSREKKERFSLILESASTNQTSMYLCASSLPSSGVGAKNIQYFGAGTRLSVL.

The V gene is TRBV2, the J gene TRBJ2-5, with D unclear. Germline V CDR1 and CDR2: SNHLY, FYNNEI. This CDR3 contains 11 residues. The ends were cut back, 7 bases at V and 5 bases at J, with 8 bases in the middle. Written as DNA, the CDR3 is TGTGCCAGCACCCGAAGGGAGACCCAGTACTTC. It translates to CASTRRETQYF.

The V and J genes are TRBV20-1 and TRBJ1-3; D is ambiguous. Germline-derived CDR1 and CDR2 are DFQATT and SNEGSKA (reference sequence). Trimming removed 0 bases at V and 4 bases at J, with 7 bases between. CDR3 size: 13 residues. The CDR3 bases are TGCAGTGCTAGAGAATCCGCCGGAAACACCATATATTTT. This sequence encodes CSARESAGNTIYF.

The V gene is TRBV15, the J gene TRBJ1-5; D uncertain. Trimming shortened V by 0 bases and J by 4 bases, and 7 bases separated the two germline ends. The CDR3 has 14 residues. Germline V CDR1 and CDR2: LNHNV, YYDKDF (reference sequence). The CDR3 nucleotides read TGTGCCACCAGCAGAGACTCCAGTAATCAGCCCCAGCATTTT. Its translation: CATSRDSSNQPQHF.

The chain links TRBV5-1 to TRBJ1-1; D gene uncertain. The germline V and J ends were trimmed by 2 bases and 4 bases, with 15 bases remaining between them. Germline loops: CDR1 SGHRS, CDR2 YFSETQ. The CDR3 runs to 15 residues. CDR3 protein: CASSFEGWVTTEAFF. The CDR3 coding sequence is TGCGCCAGCAGCTTCGAGGGCTGGGTTACCACTGAAGCTTTCTTT.

In nucleotides, the CDR3 is TGCAGTGCTAGGGGGTTGGGGGGGGACACCGGGGAGCTGTTTTTT. This encodes CSARGLGGDTGELFF. This chain joins TRBV20-1 and TRBJ2-2, with 7 bases lining up with TRBD2. V lost 3 bases to trimming and J lost 3 bases; unmatched junction nucleotides: 7. Germline V CDR1 and CDR2: DFQATT, SNEGSKA (reference sequence). The CDR3 spans 15 residues.

This clonotype has a handful of counts. The V gene is TRBV28, the J gene TRBJ1-2; D gene ambiguous. The CDR3 loop spans 15 amino acids. Germline CDR1 MDHEN, CDR2 SYDVKM. Between the trimmed V and J ends, which lost 5 bases and 0 bases, there was a span of 13 bases. The CDR3: CASSPFRDTNYGYTF. The CDR3 region has the DNA TGTGCCAGCAGTCCCTTCCGGGATACTAACTATGGCTACACCTTC.

The chain employs TRBV20-1 and TRBJ2-1; TRBD2 matches at 10 bases. After removal of 7 bases from V and 6 bases from J, the junction contained 6 bases not matched to a gene. This CDR3 region has 13 residues. The germline V gene encodes CDR1 DFQATT and CDR2 SNEGSKA (reference sequence). CDR3 in amino acids: CSGASGSSNEQFF. The CDR3 bases are TGCAGTGGAGCTAGCGGGAGCTCCAATGAGCAGTTCTTC.

This clonotype has just one count. The rearrangement uses TRBV20-1 and TRBJ2-4; 7 bases fit TRBD2. The CDR3 is 13 residues long. V shed 0 bases, J shed 6 bases, and the junction held 2 bases outside the gene matches. Germline CDR1 and CDR2: DFQATT and SNEGSKA (reference sequence). The chain's CDR3 is CSARDGRGNIQYF. As DNA, the CDR3 is TGCAGTGCTAGAGATGGGAGGGGAAACATTCAGTACTTC.

Only a few counts were recorded for this clonotype. The CDR3 protein is CASSYSPSGGRETQYF. Here the CDR3 DNA reads TGTGCCAGCAGTTACTCGCCTAGCGGTGGGCGAGAGACCCAGTACTTC. The chain couples TRBV6-5 to TRBJ2-5, with 7 bases that match TRBD2. V was clipped by 0 bases and J by 4 bases; unmatched bases: 8. This CDR3 is 16 amino acids long. Germline V lookup: CDR1 MNHEY, CDR2 SVGAGI.

The chain combines TRBV14 with TRBJ1-1, with a possible D match to TRBD1 (6 bases). Trimming removed 4 bases from V and 5 bases from J, with 11 bases in between. CDR3 size: 13 residues. Per the germline V gene, CDR1 is SGHDN and CDR2 is FVKESK. The CDR3 loop reads CASSPTGRTEAFF. The CDR3 nucleotides are TGTGCCAGCAGCCCCACAGGGCGAACTGAAGCTTTCTTT.

V gene TRBV29-1 combines with J gene TRBJ2-2; D remains unclear. The length of the CDR3 is 13 residues. The ends were cut back, 4 bases at V and 2 bases at J, with 8 bases in the middle. Germline CDR1 is SQVTM and CDR2 is ANQGSEA. CDR3 sequence: CSVGGLNTGELFF. In DNA form, the CDR3 reads TGCAGCGTTGGAGGTCTTAACACCGGGGAGCTGTTTTTT.

This clonotype came up once. The chain has TRBV4-2 and TRBJ2-3; TRBD2 matches 10 bases. Per germline, CDR1 LGHNA and CDR2 YNFKEQ. CDR3 size: 17 residues. The V segment lost 4 bases and the J segment 6 bases; nucleotides outside the gene matches: 13. CDR3 sequence: CASSRDAGTSDWDTQYF. CDR3 DNA: TGTGCCAGCAGCCGGGACGCCGGGACTAGCGATTGGGATACGCAGTATTTT.

There are many counts of this clonotype. This chain uses TRBV11-2 with TRBJ2-6, with D hard to call. The germline CDR1 and CDR2 sequences are SGHAT and FQNNGV. The CDR3 covers 13 residues. The V and J ends lost 11 bases and 0 bases respectively, with 8 bases between them. CDR3 sequence reads: CAGRSSGANVLTF. The CDR3 nucleotides are TGTGCCGGCCGCAGCTCTGGGGCCAACGTCCTGACTTTC.

The chain carries TRBV7-2 and TRBJ2-2; 7 bases line up with TRBD1. Germline trimming cut 1 base from V and 5 bases from J; bases unmatched to any gene: 10. The length of the CDR3 is 17 residues. CDR1 SGHTA and CDR2 FQGNSA come from the germline V gene. CDR3 nucleotides: TGTGCCAGCAGCTTAGGGACAGGTGTAGGAAAAACCGGGGAGCTGTTTTTT. This gives the protein CASSLGTGVGKTGELFF.

V is TRBV2 and J is TRBJ2-2; D might be TRBD1 or TRBD2, each matching 5 bases. The V end was cut by 6 bases, the J end by 4 bases, with 15 bases between. The CDR3 has 15 amino acids. Germline V gene data show CDR1 as SNHLY and CDR2 as FYNNEI. Written as DNA, the CDR3 is TGTGCCAGCAGACCGGGACCATTATCCACCGGGGAGCTGTTTTTT. As protein: CASRPGPLSTGELFF.

The CDR3 sequence is CASSPWTSLTTGELFF. CDR3 DNA sequence: TGTGCCAGCAGCCCATGGACTAGCCTCACTACCGGGGAGCTGTTTTTT. This chain uses TRBV11-2 with TRBJ2-2, with 8 bases that match TRBD2. Germline loops: CDR1 SGHAT, CDR2 FQNNGV. J gave up 5 bases and V 5 bases, and 10 bases lay outside the gene matches. The CDR3 is 16 residues long.

The rearrangement joins TRBV5-1 to TRBJ1-4; D ambiguous. In germline, CDR1 is SGHRS, CDR2 YFSETQ. This CDR3 has 14 amino acids. V lost 4 bases and J 2 bases, leaving 9 bases between the germline ends. CDR3 nucleotide sequence: TGCGCCAGCAGCGTTCGTGGGACTAATGAAAAACTGTTTTTT. The encoded protein is CASSVRGTNEKLFF.

This clonotype was detected ten times or more. The chain couples TRBV20-1 to TRBJ1-2; tentatively, D is TRBD1 (5 bases). Trimming stripped 6 bases from V and 8 bases from J, with 16 bases between. This CDR3 comprises 12 residues. Germline V CDR1 and CDR2: DFQATT, SNEGSKA (reference sequence). DNA for the CDR3: TGCAGTGCCAGGGACGGACTGGGGGGCTACACCTTC. It translates to CSARDGLGGYTF.

The chain couples TRBV20-1 to TRBJ2-3; TRBD2 matches 9 bases. The CDR3 loop spans 17 amino acids. The V and J ends lost 0 bases and 0 bases, in that order; junction bases with no gene match: 7. Germline V lookup: CDR1 DFQATT, CDR2 SNEGSKA (reference sequence). This chain's CDR3 is CSARDFLTSGSTDTQYF. The CDR3 nucleotides read TGCAGTGCTAGAGATTTCCTTACTAGCGGGAGCACAGATACGCAGTATTTT.

This rearrangement joins TRBV10-3 to TRBJ2-7, with 8 bases lining up with TRBD1. The V gene's germline CDR1 is ENHRY and CDR2 SYGVKD. CDR3 length equals 15 residues. With 0 bases clipped from V and 3 bases from J, the junction kept 4 bases outside the gene matches. The CDR3: CAISESGTGYYEQYF. The CDR3 coding sequence is TGTGCCATCAGTGAGTCCGGGACAGGCTACTACGAGCAGTACTTC.

This clonotype was counted between two and nine times. CDR3 sequence (DNA): TGCGCCAGCAGCCGGGCCCTAGCGGGAGGGCTCACAGATACGCAGTATTTT. Translation gives CASSRALAGGLTDTQYF. The chain is built from TRBV5-1 and TRBJ2-3, with 12 bases lining up with TRBD2. The CDR3 sequence is 17 residues long. Looked up from germline, CDR1 is SGHRS and CDR2 is YFSETQ. V lost 4 bases and J lost 2; bases outside the gene matches: 8.

The CDR3: CASSWEGADTQYF. Here the CDR3 DNA reads TGCGCCAGCAGCTGGGAAGGTGCAGATACGCAGTATTTT. The chain has TRBV5-1 and TRBJ2-3; no definite D call. The CDR3 spans 13 residues. Trimming pared 3 bases from V and 4 bases from J, leaving 9 bases between. Germline-derived CDR1 and CDR2 are SGHRS and YFSETQ.

Worth noting for this clonotype: A single base separates this from a much larger clone, so it may be a read error. This is likely a read error, given that the CDR3 carries no conserved phenylalanine or tryptophan at its end. The rearrangement links TRBV11-2 to TRBJ2-1, with 11 nucleotides matching TRBD1. V gave up 5 bases and J gave up 7 bases; unmatched junction bases: 10. The germline CDR1 and CDR2 sequences are SGHAT and FQNNGV. The CDR3 spans 16 residues. The CDR3 region is CASSAPQDRGLNEQFL. CDR3 bases: TGTGCCAGCAGCGCCCCCCAGGACAGGGGGCTGAATGAGCAGTTCCTC.

The chain is built from TRBV3-1 and TRBJ2-7, with D unclear. This CDR3 has 12 residues. The germline gives CDR1 LGHDT, CDR2 YNNKEL (reference sequence). The V gene lost 4 bases and the J gene lost 2 bases, with 6 bases spanning the gap. The CDR3 sequence is CASSRVTYEQYF. CDR3 bases: TGTGCCAGCAGCCGGGTGACCTACGAGCAGTACTTC.

The chain joins TRBV9 to TRBJ2-3; tentative D call: TRBD1 (6 bases). This CDR3 has 14 residues. The V end lost 1 base, the J end lost 5 bases, and 11 bases lay between the germline ends. The germline V gene encodes CDR1 SGDLS and CDR2 YYNGEE. The CDR3 bases are TGTGCCAGCAGCGTACGAACAGGGATAGATACGCAGTATTTT. It specifies CASSVRTGIDTQYF.

This clonotype is a singleton in its sample. The chain uses TRBV10-2 and TRBJ2-1; the D gene is possibly TRBD1 (6 bases). Trimming shortened V by 0 bases and J by 16 bases, and 13 bases separated the two germline ends. CDR1 and CDR2 (germline): WSHSY, SAAADI. There are 12 residues in the CDR3. This CDR3 reads CASSESKLGAFF. CDR3 nucleotide sequence: TGCGCCAGCAGTGAGTCAAAATTGGGGGCATTCTTC.

This clonotype was counted ten times or more. This sequence joins TRBV9 and TRBJ2-7; unclear D gene. CDR1 SGDLS and CDR2 YYNGEE come from the germline V gene. Deletions cut 4 bases from V and 0 bases from J, with 11 bases between. This CDR3 has 14 residues. Here the CDR3 DNA reads TGTGCCAGCAGCCCCCTGGGTAGCTCCTACGAGCAGTACTTC. Amino acid sequence: CASSPLGSSYEQYF. Based on the CDR3 plus reference TRBV9 and TRBJ2-7, the full variable domain is DSGVTQTPKHLITATGQRVTLRCSPRSGDLSVYWYQQSLDQGLQFLIQYYNGEERAKGNILERFSAQQFPDLHSELNLSSLELGDSALYFCASSPLGSSYEQYFGPGTRLTVT.

This clonotype was seen a handful of times. The J gene is TRBJ2-3, the V gene TRBV5-1, with TRBD2 identical over 9 bases. CDR3 length equals 16 residues. CDR1 and CDR2 (germline): SGHRS, YFSETQ. Trimming took 4 bases from V and 1 from J; bases not matched to a gene: 7. CDR3 sequence: CASSLLTSGRTDTQYF. The DNA of the CDR3 is TGCGCCAGCAGCCTCTTGACTAGCGGTCGCACAGATACGCAGTATTTT.